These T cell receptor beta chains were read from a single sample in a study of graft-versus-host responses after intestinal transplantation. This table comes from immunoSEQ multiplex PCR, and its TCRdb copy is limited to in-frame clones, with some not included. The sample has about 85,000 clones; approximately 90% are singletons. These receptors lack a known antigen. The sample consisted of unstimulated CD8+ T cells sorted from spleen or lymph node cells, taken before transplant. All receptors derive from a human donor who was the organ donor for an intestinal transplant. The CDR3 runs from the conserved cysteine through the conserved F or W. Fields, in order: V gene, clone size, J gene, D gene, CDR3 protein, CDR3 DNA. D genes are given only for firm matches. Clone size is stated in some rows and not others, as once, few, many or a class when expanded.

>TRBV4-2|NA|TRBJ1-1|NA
CASSWGLGSTEAFF
TGTGCCAGCAGCTGGGGGTTGGGGTCCACTGAAGCTTTCTTT
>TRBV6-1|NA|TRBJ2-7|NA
CASSEGPSPYEQYF
TGTGCCAGCAGTGAAGGTCCAAGCCCCTACGAGCAGTACTTC
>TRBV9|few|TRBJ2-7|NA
CASSVVPGMGYEQYF
TGTGCCAGCAGCGTAGTTCCCGGGATGGGCTACGAGCAGTACTTC
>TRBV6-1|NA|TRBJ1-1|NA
CASSGGRIAEAFF
TGTGCCAGCAGTGGAGGACGAATCGCTGAAGCTTTCTTT
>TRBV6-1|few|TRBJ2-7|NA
CASQLRAHEQYF
TGTGCCAGCCAGCTAAGGGCCCACGAGCAGTACTTC
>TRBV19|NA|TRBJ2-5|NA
CASSIDLKFPKETQYF
TGTGCCAGTAGTATAGATCTCAAATTCCCGAAAGAGACCCAGTACTTC
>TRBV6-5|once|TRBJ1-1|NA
CASSGTVNTEAFF
TGTGCCAGTTCCGGGACGGTGAACACTGAAGCTTTCTTT
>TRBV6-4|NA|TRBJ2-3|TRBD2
CASSEIPGLGRDTQYF
TGTGCCAGCAGTGAAATACCGGGACTAGGTAGAGATACGCAGTATTTT
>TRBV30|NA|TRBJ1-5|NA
CAWRGQPNQPQHF
TGTGCCTGGAGAGGACAGCCAAATCAGCCCCAGCATTTT
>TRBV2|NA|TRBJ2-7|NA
CASTLGGLTAYEQYF
TGTGCCAGCACTCTAGGAGGTCTCACGGCCTACGAGCAGTACTTC
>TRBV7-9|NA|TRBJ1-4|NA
CASSLISGYPEKLFF
TGTGCCAGCAGCTTAATCTCAGGTTACCCTGAAAAACTGTTTTTT
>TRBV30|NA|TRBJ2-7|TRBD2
CACMTGTTTYEQYF
TGTGCCTGTATGACCGGGACTACGACCTACGAGCAGTACTTC
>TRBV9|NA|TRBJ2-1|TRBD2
CASSVEASGSYNEQFF
TGTGCCAGCAGCGTGGAAGCTAGCGGGTCCTACAATGAGCAGTTCTTC
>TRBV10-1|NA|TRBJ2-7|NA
CASSDAGLGEQYF
TGCGCCAGCAGTGACGCTGGGCTTGGCGAGCAGTACTTC
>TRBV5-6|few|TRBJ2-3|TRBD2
CASSLAGGPTDTQYF
TGTGCCAGCAGCTTGGCGGGGGGGCCGACAGATACGCAGTATTTT
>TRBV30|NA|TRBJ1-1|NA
CAWDRTGNTEAFF
TGTGCCTGGGATCGGACGGGGAACACTGAAGCTTTCTTT
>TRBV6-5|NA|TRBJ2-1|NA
CASSYSLSYNEQFF
TGTGCCAGCAGTTACTCCCTCTCCTACAATGAGCAGTTCTTC
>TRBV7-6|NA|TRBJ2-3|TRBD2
CASSLAGGTDTQYF
TGTGCCAGCAGCTTGGCGGGAGGCACAGATACGCAGTATTTT
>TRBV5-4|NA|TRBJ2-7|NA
CASSLEGSSYEQYF
TGTGCCAGCAGCTTGGAAGGCAGCTCCTACGAGCAGTACTTC
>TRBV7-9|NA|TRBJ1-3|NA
CASRIQGSGNTIYF
TGTGCCAGCAGGATACAGGGCTCTGGAAACACCATATATTTT
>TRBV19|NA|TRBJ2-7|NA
CASSLYPVGVIYEQYF
TGTGCCAGTAGTCTATACCCAGTGGGGGTTATCTACGAGCAGTACTTC
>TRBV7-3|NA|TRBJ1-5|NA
CASSLTQGMGNQPQHF
TGTGCCAGCAGCTTGACCCAGGGGATGGGCAATCAGCCCCAGCATTTT
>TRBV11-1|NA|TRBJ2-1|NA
CASSSPDLSYNEQFF
TGTGCCAGCAGCTCTCCGGACCTCTCCTACAATGAGCAGTTCTTC
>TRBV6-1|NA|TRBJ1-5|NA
CASSEPGSNQPQHF
TGTGCCAGCAGTGAACCGGGATCCAATCAGCCCCAGCATTTT
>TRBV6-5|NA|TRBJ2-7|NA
CASSDPRESYEQYF
TGTGCCAGCAGTGACCCCAGGGAGAGCTACGAGCAGTACTTC
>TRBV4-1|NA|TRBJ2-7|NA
CASSQGAEQYF
TGCGCCAGCAGCCAAGGGGCCGAGCAGTACTTC
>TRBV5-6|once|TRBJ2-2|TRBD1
CASSPGTVTGELFF
TGTGCCAGCAGCCCAGGGACAGTTACCGGGGAGCTGTTTTTT
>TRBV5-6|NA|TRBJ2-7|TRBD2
CASSWGTSSYEQYF
TGTGCCAGCAGCTGGGGGACTAGCTCCTACGAGCAGTACTTC
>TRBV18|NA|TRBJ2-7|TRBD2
CASSLSRDYSYEQYF
TGTGCCAGCTCACTTTCCCGGGACTACTCCTACGAGCAGTACTTC
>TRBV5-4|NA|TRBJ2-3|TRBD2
CASSFGTSPDTTDTQYF
TGTGCCAGCAGCTTCGGGACTAGCCCCGACACGACAGATACGCAGTATTTT
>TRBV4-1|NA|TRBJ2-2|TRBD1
CASSARTGGPTGELFF
TGCGCCAGCAGCGCCCGGACAGGGGGCCCCACCGGGGAGCTGTTTTTT
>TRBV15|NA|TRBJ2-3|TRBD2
CATSATRWTSGGADTQYF
TGTGCCACCAGCGCCACCCGGTGGACTAGCGGGGGGGCAGATACGCAGTATTTT
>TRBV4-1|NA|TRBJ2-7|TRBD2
CASSQEEFGTSGYYEQYF
TGCGCCAGCAGCCAAGAAGAGTTCGGGACTAGCGGCTACTACGAGCAGTACTTC
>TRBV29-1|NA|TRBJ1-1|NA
CSVELPGPLRVTEAFF
TGCAGCGTTGAATTGCCGGGACCCCTGAGGGTCACTGAAGCTTTCTTT
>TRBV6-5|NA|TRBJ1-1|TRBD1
CASRTGGRTEAFF
TGTGCCAGCCGGACAGGGGGTCGCACTGAAGCTTTCTTT
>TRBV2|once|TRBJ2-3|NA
CASSDTGTSTDTQYF
TGTGCCAGCAGTGATACCGGGACTAGCACAGATACGCAGTATTTT
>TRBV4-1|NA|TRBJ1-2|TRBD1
CASSQAGQGARGYTF
TGCGCCAGCAGCCAGGCGGGACAGGGGGCGCGAGGCTACACCTTC
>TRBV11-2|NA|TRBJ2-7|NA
CASSLSAGTFSYEQYF
TGTGCCAGCAGCCTGAGCGCAGGTACCTTCTCCTACGAGCAGTACTTC
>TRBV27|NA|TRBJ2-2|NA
CASTPGENTGELFF
TGTGCCAGCACGCCAGGGGAGAACACCGGGGAGCTGTTTTTT
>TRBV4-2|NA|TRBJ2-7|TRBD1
CASSFPGQGIYEQYF
TGTGCCAGCAGCTTCCCGGGACAGGGGATTTACGAGCAGTACTTC
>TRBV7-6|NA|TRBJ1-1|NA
CASSSDRHVRTEAFF
TGTGCCAGCAGCTCGGACAGACATGTAAGGACTGAAGCTTTCTTT
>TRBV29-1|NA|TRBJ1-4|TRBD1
CSVRTGKSEKLFF
TGCAGCGTTCGGACAGGGAAATCTGAAAAACTGTTTTTT
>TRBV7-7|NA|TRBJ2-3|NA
CASSLDTGYDTQYF
TGTGCTAGCAGCTTAGATACAGGCTACGATACGCAGTATTTT
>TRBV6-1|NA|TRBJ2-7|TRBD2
CASSLAGTRVMQYF
TGTGCCAGCAGCCTTGCCGGGACTAGGGTAATGCAGTACTTC
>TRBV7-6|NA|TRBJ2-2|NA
CASSWTRTGELFF
TGTGCCAGCAGCTGGACCCGCACCGGGGAGCTGTTTTTT
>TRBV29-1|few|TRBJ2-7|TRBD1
CSVEVGDRGYEQYF
TGCAGCGTTGAGGTGGGGGACAGGGGCTACGAGCAGTACTTC